The 29 T cell receptor beta chains reported below all come from one sample, sequenced in a study of OX40 agonist ivuxolimab in advanced cancers. Data came from immunoSEQ multiplex PCR; TCRdb stores just in-frame clones and leaves some out. Seen here are 35,000 to 40,000 clones, 92% observed once, and the top ten hold 7.5% to 10%. This specimen consisted of CD4+ or CD8+ T cells sorted from blood, obtained in a trial of the OX40 agonist ivuxolimab. These receptors were obtained from an adult with an advanced solid tumor such as melanoma, head and neck, liver or kidney cancer.

The J gene is TRBJ2-1, the V gene TRBV7-9; 11 positions agree with TRBD2. V dropped 10 bases and J dropped 4; count of bases not matched to a gene: 6. The CDR3 loop spans 14 amino acids. Germline CDR1 reads SEHNR; CDR2 reads FQNEAQ (reference sequence). In DNA form, the CDR3 reads TGTGCCACCACCGGGACTAGCGGTTACAATGAGCAGTTCTTC. Translating it yields CATTGTSGYNEQFF.

This chain joins TRBV7-9 and TRBJ2-5, with TRBD1 matching 7 bases. Germline-derived CDR1 and CDR2 are SEHNR and FQNEAQ (reference sequence). The CDR3 runs to 11 residues. J was trimmed by 7 bases and V by 5 bases; bases with no gene match: 1. DNA of the CDR3: TGTGCCAGCAGCCCAGGGGGGACCCAGTACTTC. Translation: CASSPGGTQYF.

The chain uses TRBV5-1 and TRBJ1-1; D gene ambiguous. The V and J ends lost 2 bases and 4 bases respectively, with 15 bases between them. The germline V gene encodes CDR1 SGHRS and CDR2 YFSETQ. There are 15 residues in the CDR3. This chain's CDR3 is CASSFVTLPTTEAFF. Here the CDR3 DNA reads TGCGCCAGCAGCTTCGTCACCCTTCCCACCACTGAAGCTTTCTTT.

J is TRBJ1-2 and V is TRBV10-3, with 7 bases lining up with TRBD1. The J segment lost 11 bases and the V segment lost 8 bases, leaving 14 bases of the junction unmatched. The CDR3 runs to 13 residues. The germline V gene has CDR1 ENHRY and CDR2 SYGVKD. In nucleotides, the CDR3 is TGTGCCATCTGGCAGACTCTCGACAGGGCTTACACCTTC. Translated, it gives CAIWQTLDRAYTF.

J is TRBJ2-5 and V is TRBV7-9; D is unresolved. Trimming pared 2 bases from V and 5 bases from J, leaving 9 bases between. There are 13 residues in the CDR3. Germline lookup yields CDR1 SEHNR and CDR2 FQNEAQ (reference sequence). As DNA, the CDR3 is TGTGCCAGCAGCTTAAGTCCGTCGGAGACCCAGTACTTC. Translating it yields CASSLSPSETQYF.

This chain connects TRBV13 to TRBJ1-6; D is undetermined. This CDR3 comprises 14 residues. CDR1 PRHDT and CDR2 FYEKMQ come from the germline V gene (reference sequence). Trimming stripped 0 bases from V and 6 bases from J, with 6 bases between. The CDR3 loop is CASSLGSLNSPLHF. As DNA, the CDR3 is TGTGCCAGCAGCTTAGGCTCTCTTAATTCACCCCTCCACTTT.

The chain uses TRBV7-9 and TRBJ1-2; 12 bases line up with TRBD1. V shed 1 base and J 8 bases; nucleotides not matched to a gene: 5. Germline assignment: CDR1 SEHNR and CDR2 FQNEAQ (reference sequence). The CDR3 spans 15 residues. CDR3: CASSLGGQGAFGYTF. The DNA for the CDR3 is TGTGCCAGCAGCTTAGGGGGACAGGGGGCTTTCGGCTACACCTTC. The whole variable domain, remainder taken from reference TRBV7-9 and TRBJ1-2, is DTGVSQNPRHKITKRGQNVTFRCDPISEHNRLYWYRQTLGQGPEFLTYFQNEAQLEKSRLLSDRFSAERPKGSFSTLEIQRTEQGDSAMYLCASSLGGQGAFGYTFGSGTRLTVV.

This clone was recorded once. The J gene is TRBJ2-2, the V gene TRBV28, with 8 bases that match TRBD1. This CDR3 comprises 15 residues. After removal of 2 bases from V and 4 bases from J, the junction contained 3 bases not matched to a gene. CDR1 and CDR2 (germline): MDHEN, SYDVKM. The CDR3 nucleotides are TGTGCCAGCAGTTTAGGAACAGGGGGCACCGGGGAGCTGTTTTTT. Encoded protein: CASSLGTGGTGELFF.

The V call is TRBV7-2, the J call TRBJ1-2, with 8 bases that match TRBD1. This CDR3 spans 17 amino acids. The V gene end was trimmed by 5 bases and the J gene end by 3 bases; junction bases not matched to a gene: 14. Germline V lookup: CDR1 SGHTA, CDR2 FQGNSA. CDR3 in amino acids: CASSAAVGQVPYYGYTF. Here the CDR3 DNA reads TGTGCCAGCAGCGCAGCCGTGGGACAGGTCCCATACTATGGCTACACCTTC.

The chain employs TRBV18 and TRBJ1-1; TRBD1 agrees at 9 bases. V trimming: 6 bases; J trimming: 0 bases; junction bases outside the gene matches: 8. Germline CDR1 KGHSH, CDR2 LQKENI. The CDR3 loop spans 16 amino acids. The DNA for the CDR3 is TGTGCCAGCTCCCCGGGACAGGGAGGGTTGAACACTGAAGCTTTCTTT. Encoded protein: CASSPGQGGLNTEAFF.

V gene TRBV19 combines with J gene TRBJ1-2; D might be TRBD1 (5 bases). Germline loops: CDR1 LNHDA, CDR2 SQIVND (reference sequence). V lost 6 bases, J lost 3 bases, and 14 bases lay in between. This CDR3 contains 14 residues. CDR3 region: CASRFGGLDYGYTF. CDR3 DNA sequence: TGTGCCAGTAGGTTCGGGGGTCTTGACTATGGCTACACCTTC.

V and J are TRBV6-5 and TRBJ2-1; 8 positions match TRBD2. Trimming at V came to 4 bases and at J to 3 bases, leaving 5 bases not matched to a gene. This CDR3 has 15 amino acids. CDR1 is MNHEY, CDR2 SVGAGI, per germline. CDR3 nucleotides: TGTGCCAGCAGTTCCGGGACTAGTAACTACAATGAGCAGTTCTTC. Translated: CASSSGTSNYNEQFF.

The CDR3 DNA is TGTGCCAGCAGTAGCCCTTTTTGGACCGCAACTAATGAAAAACTGTTTTTT. Encoded protein: CASSSPFWTATNEKLFF. The chain couples TRBV2 to TRBJ1-4; D uncertain. Germline V lookup: CDR1 SNHLY, CDR2 FYNNEI. CDR3 length equals 17 residues. The germline V and J ends were trimmed by 5 bases and 0 bases, with 16 bases remaining between them.

The gene calls are TRBV9 and TRBJ1-1; D uncertain. This CDR3 has 15 amino acids. Germline V gives CDR1 SGDLS, CDR2 YYNGEE. V was clipped by 4 bases and J by 2 bases, with 15 bases between them. CDR3: CASSSSPKLNTEAFF. The CDR3, as DNA: TGTGCCAGCAGCTCGAGTCCCAAGTTAAACACTGAAGCTTTCTTT.

This clone was detected only once. Other DNA sequences within the sample encode an identical CDR3. The chain recombines TRBV2 with TRBJ2-1, with D uncertain. The CDR3 is 12 residues long. Trimming stripped 10 bases from V and 4 bases from J, with 11 bases between. CDR1 and CDR2 from the germline V gene are SNHLY and FYNNEI. The DNA for the CDR3 is TGTGCCACTCTAACGGATTACAATGAGCAGTTCTTC. It translates to CATLTDYNEQFF. The complete variable domain, with remaining parts taken from reference TRBV2 and TRBJ2-1, reads EPEVTQTPSHQVTQMGQEVILRCVPISNHLYFYWYRQILGQKVEFLVSFYNNEISEKSEIFDDQFSVERPDGSNFTLKIRSTKLEDSAMYFCATLTDYNEQFFGPGTRLTVL.

The chain is built from TRBV11-2 and TRBJ2-3, with 7 nucleotides matching TRBD2. The J segment lost 3 bases and the V segment lost 6 bases, leaving 12 bases of the junction unmatched. Looked up from germline, CDR1 is SGHAT and CDR2 is FQNNGV. The CDR3 runs to 16 residues. The CDR3 DNA reads as TGTGCCAGCAGTCAGAACGGGCGGGAGCGAACAGATACGCAGTATTTT. It is translated as CASSQNGRERTDTQYF.

The count of this clone is one. V and J are TRBV7-9 and TRBJ2-7; D is possibly TRBD1 or TRBD2 (6 bases each). Trimming took 1 base from V and 4 from J, leaving 14 bases between them. Germline CDR1 SEHNR, CDR2 FQNEAQ (reference sequence). This CDR3 has 15 residues. CDR3 DNA: TGTGCCAGCAGCTTAGTTGGGGGGCGTTGGTACGAGCAGTACTTC. The encoded protein is CASSLVGGRWYEQYF.

This chain uses TRBV2 with TRBJ2-5; maybe TRBD1 (5 bases). The V end lost 9 bases, the J end lost 3 bases, and 14 bases lay between the germline ends. This CDR3 has 13 residues. Germline V lookup: CDR1 SNHLY, CDR2 FYNNEI. The CDR3 DNA reads TGTGCCAGATCCTCCGAGACAGAAGAGACCCAGTACTTC. Encoded protein: CARSSETEETQYF.

The chain's CDR3 is CSVDPPGPALRDTEAFF. The DNA of the CDR3 is TGCAGCGTTGACCCACCGGGGCCCGCCCTGCGAGACACTGAAGCTTTCTTT. The chain is built from TRBV29-1 and TRBJ1-1, with TRBD1 as a possible D gene (5 bases). CDR3 length: 17 amino acids. Germline loops: CDR1 SQVTM, CDR2 ANQGSEA. Trimming pared 3 bases from V and 3 bases from J, leaving 23 bases between.

The chain recombines TRBV27 with TRBJ2-1, with TRBD2 matching 9 bases. The V and J ends lost 0 bases and 10 bases, in that order; junction bases with no gene match: 7. The CDR3 has 15 residues. CDR1 and CDR2 (germline): MNHEY, SMNVEV (reference sequence). This chain's CDR3 is CASSLSLAGVVEQFF. The CDR3 DNA follows: TGTGCCAGCAGTTTATCTTTAGCGGGAGTCGTCGAGCAGTTCTTC.

The chain uses TRBV1 and TRBJ2-7. TRBV1 is annotated as a pseudogene. The length of the CDR3 is 13 residues. CDR3 residues: CTSSQGTGGEQYV. The CDR3 DNA sequence: TGCACCAGCAGCCAAGGGACCGGCGGCGAGCAGTACGTC.

This clone was seen only once. The chain recombines TRBV6-5 with TRBJ2-3; TRBD1 is a possible D gene (6 bases). V was clipped by 8 bases and J by 4 bases, with 16 bases between them. This CDR3 has 14 residues. CDR1 is MNHEY, CDR2 SVGAGI, per germline. CDR3 sequence (DNA): TGTGCCAGCTCGGGGTCAGGGGTCCCAGATACGCAGTATTTT. Its translation: CASSGSGVPDTQYF.

The chain employs TRBV2 and TRBJ1-2, with a tentative D call TRBD1 (5 bases). Germline CDR1 and CDR2: SNHLY and FYNNEI. CDR3 length: 17 amino acids. Trimming left V 8 bases short and J 3 bases short, with 25 bases between. The CDR3, as DNA: TGTGCCAGCCGTGGGGGGATACAGGTAGAAGAATACTATGGCTACACCTTC. This encodes CASRGGIQVEEYYGYTF. Full variable domain (rest looked up from reference TRBV2 and TRBJ1-2): EPEVTQTPSHQVTQMGQEVILRCVPISNHLYFYWYRQILGQKVEFLVSFYNNEISEKSEIFDDQFSVERPDGSNFTLKIRSTKLEDSAMYFCASRGGIQVEEYYGYTFGSGTRLTVV.

This chain joins TRBV5-6 and TRBJ2-2; no clear D gene. Germline CDR1 is SGHDT and CDR2 is YYEEEE. The CDR3 is made up of 14 amino acids. Deletions cut 7 bases from V and 2 bases from J, with 12 bases between. The CDR3 sequence: CASSLTVNTGELFF. The CDR3 DNA follows: TGTGCCAGCTCCTTGACCGTTAACACCGGGGAGCTGTTTTTT. Complete variable domain (other parts from reference TRBV5-6 and TRBJ2-2): DAGVTQSPTHLIKTRGQQVTLRCSPKSGHDTVSWYQQALGQGPQFIFQYYEEEERQRGNFPDRFSGHQFPNYSSELNVNALLLGDSALYLCASSLTVNTGELFFGEGSRLTVL.

The chain links TRBV9 to TRBJ1-3; D remains unclear. Deletions cut 4 bases from V and 0 bases from J, with 11 bases between. CDR1 is SGDLS and CDR2 is YYNGEE in the germline V gene. The CDR3 has 15 amino acids. The CDR3 nucleotides are TGTGCCAGCAGCCCGGACTTTCTCTCTGGAAACACCATATATTTT. Its translation is CASSPDFLSGNTIYF.

The genes are TRBV20-1 and TRBJ2-7, with D unclear. The CDR3 is made up of 11 amino acids. Germline CDR1 and CDR2: DFQATT and SNEGSKA (reference sequence). Trimming left V 5 bases short and J 3 bases short, with 8 bases between. For the CDR3, the DNA is TGCAGTGCTGGGCTTATCTACGAGCAGTACGTC. It translates to CSAGLIYEQYV.

This clone was seen once. This chain joins TRBV6-5 and TRBJ2-2; 8 positions match TRBD2. The V gene end was trimmed by 0 bases and the J gene end by 6 bases; junction bases not matched to a gene: 3. CDR1 is MNHEY and CDR2 is SVGAGI in the germline V gene. The CDR3 runs to 15 residues. The DNA of the CDR3 is TGTGCCAGCAGTTACTCGTCGGGAGGGGCCGGGGAGCTGTTTTTT. Residues: CASSYSSGGAGELFF.

The J gene is TRBJ1-4, the V gene TRBV19, with D hard to call. Between the trimmed V and J ends, which lost 4 bases and 0 bases, there was a span of 12 bases. Germline CDR1 reads LNHDA; CDR2 reads SQIVND (reference sequence). CDR3 length equals 16 residues. The CDR3 is CASSRRKETTNEKLFF. The DNA for the CDR3 is TGTGCCAGTAGTAGGAGGAAAGAGACAACTAATGAAAAACTGTTTTTT. The variable domain in full, with the rest retrieved from reference TRBV19 and TRBJ1-4, is DGGITQSPKYLFRKEGQNVTLSCEQNLNHDAMYWYRQDPGQGLRLIYYSQIVNDFQKGDIAEGYSVSREKKESFPLTVTSAQKNPTAFYLCASSRRKETTNEKLFFGSGTQLSVL.

The gene calls are TRBV9 and TRBJ2-2, with D unresolved. Germline V gene sequence: CDR1 SGDLS, CDR2 YYNGEE. The ends were cut back, 3 bases at V and 6 bases at J, with 12 bases in the middle. The CDR3 sequence is 14 residues long. CDR3 nucleotides: TGTGCCAGCAGCGCCCCCAGCAGTCCCGGGGAGCTGTTTTTT. This sequence encodes CASSAPSSPGELFF. Together with reference TRBV9 and TRBJ2-2, the CDR3 gives the full variable domain: DSGVTQTPKHLITATGQRVTLRCSPRSGDLSVYWYQQSLDQGLQFLIQYYNGEERAKGNILERFSAQQFPDLHSELNLSSLELGDSALYFCASSAPSSPGELFFGEGSRLTVL.